The clone carrying this T cell receptor (beta chain) was counted between two and nine times. The germline V gene has CDR1 LGHDT and CDR2 YNNKEL (reference sequence). The CDR3 is made up of 17 amino acids. V lost 0 bases and J 6 bases, leaving 18 bases between the germline ends. One entry per CDR3 protein, called by TCRdb with MiXCR from the RT-PCR reads. The table shows 550,000 to 750,000 distinct CDR3 sequences, with about 14% occurring only once. The receptor was derived from a female donor in good health, serving as a healthy control. The sample taken for sequencing was memory CD4+ T cells from blood. This chain uses TRBV3-1 with TRBJ2-1, with D tentatively TRBD1 or TRBD2 (6 bases each). The CDR3 nucleotides read TGTGCCAGCAGCCAAGATGGGGGCGGGACGGGCCTCAATGAGCAGTTCTTC. The encoded protein is CASSQDGGGTGLNEQFF.